Listed below are T cell receptor beta chains from one sample, sequenced in a study of beta chain features in type 1 diabetes. Only in-frame clones appear in the TCRdb table, and some are missing; sequencing was by immunoSEQ multiplex PCR. This sample yields 970,000 or so clones, of which roughly 15% are seen a single time; around 0.02% belongs to the top ten. Input material: naive CD4+ T cells from blood. These receptors all come from a woman younger than 30 in good health. The CDR3 runs from the conserved cysteine through the conserved F or W. A D gene is named only where the DNA matches it firmly. Clone size is stated in some rows and not others, as once, few, many or a class when expanded.

J,D,size,V,DNA,CDR3
TRBJ2-2,.,.,TRBV7-9,TGTGCCAGCAGCCCAATAAACACCGGGGAGCTGTTTTTT,CASSPINTGELFF
TRBJ2-7,TRBD1,.,TRBV2,TGTGCCAGCAGTCTCGGACAGGGGGTACGTTTGGAGCAGTACTTC,CASSLGQGVRLEQYF
TRBJ2-3,TRBD2,.,TRBV4-2,TGTGCCAGCAGCCCAACGGCGGGAGCGGCTGATACGCAGTATTTT,CASSPTAGAADTQYF
TRBJ2-7,TRBD2,few,TRBV25-1,TGTGCCAGCAGGGTAAGCGGGAGGGCCCGCTACGAGCAGTACTTC,CASRVSGRARYEQYF
TRBJ2-7,.,.,TRBV2,TGTGCCAGCAGTTCACAGGCCCTCTACGAGCAGTACTTC,CASSSQALYEQYF
TRBJ2-5,TRBD1,.,TRBV15,TGTGCCACCAGCGCGACAGGGGGCGCCGGTCAAGAGACCCAGTACTTC,CATSATGGAGQETQYF
TRBJ2-5,.,few,TRBV19,TGTGCCAGTAGTATGATCATTGCGGCGGCTAGCCGGCAAGAGACCCAGTACTTC,CASSMIIAAASRQETQYF
TRBJ2-5,.,few,TRBV5-1,TGCGCCAGCAGCTTGGGATCAGCAAGGGTGGTCGAGACCCAGTACTTC,CASSLGSARVVETQYF
TRBJ2-2,.,few,TRBV5-1,TGCGCCAGCAGCCACACCACCGCCGGGGAGCTGTTTTTT,CASSHTTAGELFF
TRBJ2-7,.,few,TRBV21-1,TGTGCCAGCAGCAAACCCCATGTTGGTGGAGGGGGCTCGTGGGAGCAGTACTTC,CASSKPHVGGGGSWEQYF
TRBJ2-3,TRBD1,.,TRBV7-9,TGTGCCAGCAGCGACCCGGGACAGGGGTACGCAGATACGCAGTATTTT,CASSDPGQGYADTQYF
TRBJ2-3,.,.,TRBV6-5,TGTGCCAGCAGTTACCTACTAGCCACAGATACGCAGTATTTT,CASSYLLATDTQYF
TRBJ2-1,.,few,TRBV7-9,TGTGCCAGCAGCTCAGTCGTGGGCAGTTTCAATGAGCAGTTCTTC,CASSSVVGSFNEQFF
TRBJ2-1,.,.,TRBV2,TGTGCCAGCAGCAAGGACTACCTAGAGCAGTTCTTC,CASSKDYLEQFF
TRBJ1-2,.,.,TRBV6-5,TGTGCCAGCAGCGCTATGGGGGTTGGAGGCTACACCTTC,CASSAMGVGGYTF
TRBJ2-2,.,.,TRBV11-2,TGTGCCAGCAGCCCCTTCGGGAGAACGATGGCCGGGGAGCTGTTTTTT,CASSPFGRTMAGELFF
TRBJ2-3,.,.,TRBV4-3,TGCGCCAGCAGCCAAGACTCTCCCGGAGGCAGCACAGATACGCAGTATTTT,CASSQDSPGGSTDTQYF
TRBJ2-7,.,.,TRBV28,TGTGCCAGCAGTCCAAGAGGCTACGAGCAGTACTTC,CASSPRGYEQYF
TRBJ2-1,.,.,TRBV7-2,TGTGCCACCTCGAGCTCCTACAATGAGCAGTTCTTC,CATSSSYNEQFF
TRBJ2-5,.,few,TRBV5-1,TGCGCCAGCAGCTTCAAACCTCCCCTCGAGACCCAGTACTTC,CASSFKPPLETQYF
TRBJ1-2,.,.,TRBV5-4,TGTGCCAGCAGCTTCGTAGGACTTCAGAGTTATGGCTACACCTTC,CASSFVGLQSYGYTF
TRBJ1-2,.,.,TRBV4-1,TGCGCCAGCAGCCAAGACGCTATAGCTAACTATGGCTACACCTTC,CASSQDAIANYGYTF
TRBJ2-3,TRBD2,.,TRBV10-3,TGTGCCACCGGCCCTCGGGGGGCAGATACGCAGTATTTT,CATGPRGADTQYF
TRBJ1-3,TRBD1,.,TRBV7-9,TGTGCCAGCAGCTCTGACAGGGGTTACGGAAACACCATATATTTT,CASSSDRGYGNTIYF
TRBJ1-2,.,.,TRBV28,TGTGCCAGCAGTTTATCCGGGAGGGGCTACACCTTC,CASSLSGRGYTF
TRBJ2-3,.,few,TRBV7-2,TGTGCCAGCAGATTACTCATCGGTTTACCGACTACTAGCACAGATACGCAGTATTTT,CASRLLIGLPTTSTDTQYF
TRBJ2-7,.,few,TRBV5-1,TGCGCCAGCAGCTTGTTGGGACAAGACTACGAGCAGTACTTC,CASSLLGQDYEQYF
TRBJ1-2,.,few,TRBV4-3,TGCGCCAGCAGCCAAGCCGGGACTCACTATGGCTACACCTTC,CASSQAGTHYGYTF
TRBJ2-1,TRBD2,few,TRBV5-1,TGCGCCAGCTACCCCGACACTAGCGGATACTACAATGAGCAGTTCTTC,CASYPDTSGYYNEQFF
TRBJ1-2,.,.,TRBV2,TGTGCCCCCTACGACTCCAGGGGCCGCGGGAACTATGGCTACACCTTC,CAPYDSRGRGNYGYTF
TRBJ2-5,.,.,TRBV19,TGTGCCAGTAGTCCCAGGGGACTTTTCACGGAGACCCAGTACTTC,CASSPRGLFTETQYF
TRBJ2-7,TRBD1,few,TRBV27,TGTGCCAGCAGTTCGGGACAGGCGAAATACGAGCAGTACTTC,CASSSGQAKYEQYF
TRBJ2-7,.,few,TRBV7-3,TGTGCCAGCAGCAAAAACGGGGACCCCTCCGGCAAGCAGTACTTC,CASSKNGDPSGKQYF
TRBJ1-1,TRBD1,few,TRBV27,TGTGCCAGCAGCCGAGCAGGGGGGAACACTGAAGCTTTCTTT,CASSRAGGNTEAFF
TRBJ1-5,.,.,TRBV6-1,TGTGCCAGTCGAGTTGCCTCAAATCAGCCCCAGCATTTT,CASRVASNQPQHF
TRBJ1-2,.,.,TRBV18,TGTGCCAGCTCACCAGATAGGGTTATAAGTGGCTACACCTTC,CASSPDRVISGYTF
TRBJ2-2,TRBD1,few,TRBV11-2,TGTGCCAGCAGGCACCGGGACAGCGGAATAACCGGGGAGCTGTTTTTT,CASRHRDSGITGELFF
TRBJ2-1,TRBD2,.,TRBV7-2,TGTGCCAGCAGCTTAGGTAGCGGGACTAGCGGGACCGGCATTAAGTTCTTC,CASSLGSGTSGTGIKFF
TRBJ1-4,TRBD1,few,TRBV4-3,TGCGCCAGCAGCCACTCCCTACAGGGGCGGCGTGAAAAACTGTTTTTT,CASSHSLQGRREKLFF
TRBJ2-7,.,few,TRBV27,TGTGCCAGCAGTACCCACGGGCAGGCGGGAGAGCAGTACTTC,CASSTHGQAGEQYF
TRBJ2-1,.,.,TRBV20-1,TGCAGTGCTAGAGAGGAGCAGTTCTTC,CSAREEQFF
TRBJ1-1,TRBD1,few,TRBV27,TGTGCCAGCAGACTTACGACAGGGACGGGGCACTCGGCAGCTTTCTTT,CASRLTTGTGHSAAFF
TRBJ1-1,.,few,TRBV18,TGTGCCAGCTCACCGCAGGGTACGAGGAACAATGAAGCTTTCTTT,CASSPQGTRNNEAFF
TRBJ2-1,TRBD2,.,TRBV7-3,TGTGCCAGCAGCCCCCGGACTAGCTCCCCCAATGAGCAGTTCTTC,CASSPRTSSPNEQFF
TRBJ1-2,.,.,TRBV20-1,TGCAGTGCCCCCCAGATGGGCTACACCTTC,CSAPQMGYTF
TRBJ2-7,.,few,TRBV20-1,TGCAGTGTGGGGCCCTACGAGCAGTACTTC,CSVGPYEQYF
TRBJ1-3,.,few,TRBV19,TGTGCCACTAGCCCCAGACAACCTGGAAACACCATATATTTT,CATSPRQPGNTIYF
TRBJ2-1,.,few,TRBV7-9,TGTGCCAGCAGCTCCGCCGGGAGCTCCTACAATGAGCAGTTCTTC,CASSSAGSSYNEQFF
TRBJ1-5,.,few,TRBV9,TGTGCCAGCAGCGTAGGGCAGGGGTTCAATCAGCCCCAGCATTTT,CASSVGQGFNQPQHF
TRBJ2-7,.,few,TRBV7-2,TGTGCCAGCAGCTTAATTCAGGGAAGTCGGAGTGAGCAGTACTTC,CASSLIQGSRSEQYF
TRBJ1-4,.,.,TRBV7-9,TGTGCCAGCAGCTTCCACGGTCTGGATGAAAAACTGTTTTTT,CASSFHGLDEKLFF
TRBJ2-7,.,.,TRBV6-6,TGTGCCAGCAGTGACAGCCTATACGAGCAGTACTTC,CASSDSLYEQYF
TRBJ2-5,TRBD1,.,TRBV7-9,TGTGCCAGCAGCTTATGGGGGACAGTCCAAGAGACCCAGTACTTC,CASSLWGTVQETQYF
TRBJ2-7,.,.,TRBV11-2,TGTGCCAGCAGCCTCGCTGGATCCTACGAGCAGTACTTC,CASSLAGSYEQYF
TRBJ1-3,.,few,TRBV28,TGTGCCAGCGAGGCACACGGTTCGAGTGGAAACACCATATATTTT,CASEAHGSSGNTIYF
TRBJ1-2,.,.,TRBV2,TGTGCCAGCAGTGAAAGAGCCGCGACAGGCCACTATGGCTACACCTTC,CASSERAATGHYGYTF
TRBJ2-3,TRBD1,.,TRBV7-9,TGTGCCAGCAGCTTAGTAACAGGGGGATCAGATACGCAGTATTTT,CASSLVTGGSDTQYF
TRBJ2-3,.,.,TRBV7-2,TGTGCCAGCAGCTTCGGGACACTGAAAACAGATACGCAGTATTTT,CASSFGTLKTDTQYF
TRBJ2-3,TRBD2,.,TRBV5-1,TGCGCCAGCAGCTTGTTGATGGGACTAGCGGGAGCAGATACGCAGTATTTT,CASSLLMGLAGADTQYF
TRBJ2-1,TRBD2,.,TRBV5-6,TGTGCCAGCAGCTTGGGCGGGAGTAACCGAGAGCAGTTCTTC,CASSLGGSNREQFF